Reported below is one T cell receptor (beta chain). This sample is part of a study of CD8 T cells in ankylosing spondylitis. TCRdb ran MiXCR on the 5' RACE reads and lists one entry per CDR3 protein. This table holds approximately 350,000 distinct CDR3 sequences, more than 20% found once. CDR3 length: 16 residues. CDR1 is MNHEY, CDR2 SVGAGI, per germline. The V gene end was trimmed by 2 bases and the J gene end by 5 bases; junction bases not matched to a gene: 9. This clonotype originated in a male donor with ankylosing spondylitis or in good health (not recorded which). The chain is built from TRBV6-5 and TRBJ2-1; 7 positions match TRBD2. What was sequenced was blood, either unsorted or a sorted T cell fraction (not recorded which). The CDR3 protein is CASSYLAVGGNNEQFF. Here the CDR3 DNA reads TGTGCCAGCAGTTACCTTGCTGTGGGGGGGAACAATGAGCAGTTCTTC.